The next 3 T cell receptor beta chains were all read from a single sample in a study of Graves' ophthalmopathy and Graves' hyperthyroidism. Beta-chain TCR CDR3 regions were amplified from RNA transcripts. HTBI primers served in a first-round RT-PCR, which a second-round multiplex PCR followed. TCRdb re-called the multiplex PCR reads through MiXCR, storing one row per CDR3 protein. The data show some 350,000 distinct CDR3 sequences, roughly a sixth seen once. The specimen sequenced was peripheral blood. Every receptor here comes from an adult woman with stable Graves' hyperthyroidism.

The chain has TRBV5-1 and TRBJ1-3; no clear D gene. V was cut by 2 bases and J by 4 bases, with 13 bases left in between. The CDR3 length is 15 residues. Germline CDR1 is SGHRS and CDR2 is YFSETQ. CDR3 coding DNA: TGCGCCAGCAGCTTTGTTCCAGCGGAGGGAAACACCATATATTTT. Its protein product is CASSFVPAEGNTIYF. The whole variable domain, filled in from reference TRBV5-1 and TRBJ1-3, reads KAGVTQTPRYLIKTRGQQVTLSCSPISGHRSVSWYQQTPGQGLQFLFEYFSETQRNKGNFPGRFSGRQFSNSRSEMNVSTLELGDSALYLCASSFVPAEGNTIYFGEGSWLTVV.

This clonotype was detected ten times or more. This rearrangement joins TRBV24-1 to TRBJ2-7; D perhaps matches TRBD2 (5 bases). This CDR3 is 14 amino acids long. Germline V gene data show CDR1 as KGHDR and CDR2 as SFDVKD. V was pared by 5 bases and J by 5 bases, with 15 bases between. The CDR3 nucleotides are TGTGCCACCAGTGCGTCGGGGTTTCTAGACGAGCAGTACTTC. Protein: CATSASGFLDEQYF.

In this sample, this clonotype turned up many times. This chain uses TRBV20-1 with TRBJ2-5; 8 bases fit TRBD2. The V gene end was trimmed by 1 base and the J gene end by 4 bases; junction bases not matched to a gene: 8. CDR1 is DFQATT, CDR2 SNEGSKA, per germline (reference sequence). There are 15 residues in the CDR3. In DNA, the CDR3 is TGCAGTGCTAGAGGGGTCCGGGGGGGCAGAGAGACCCAGTACTTC. Its translation is CSARGVRGGRETQYF.